The following is a T cell receptor (beta chain) sequence with its context. The sample belongs to a study of technical replicates of blood from a few donors. The data were produced by immunoSEQ multiplex PCR, yet TCRdb's version contains in-frame clones alone and is incomplete. Among about 85,000 clones listed, about 93% were seen once. The ends were cut back, 4 bases at V and 7 bases at J, with 30 bases in the middle. The V gene's germline CDR1 is SGHDT and CDR2 YYEEEE. The CDR3 loop spans 18 amino acids. The sequence was obtained from a human donor in good health. The chain combines TRBV5-6 with TRBJ2-7; possibly TRBD1 for D (6 bases). The sequenced sample was T cells isolated from PBMCs. The CDR3 here is CASSPGWGRYTGMREQYF. The CDR3 DNA is TGTGCCAGCAGCCCCGGGTGGGGTCGATATACAGGGATGAGGGAGCAGTACTTC.